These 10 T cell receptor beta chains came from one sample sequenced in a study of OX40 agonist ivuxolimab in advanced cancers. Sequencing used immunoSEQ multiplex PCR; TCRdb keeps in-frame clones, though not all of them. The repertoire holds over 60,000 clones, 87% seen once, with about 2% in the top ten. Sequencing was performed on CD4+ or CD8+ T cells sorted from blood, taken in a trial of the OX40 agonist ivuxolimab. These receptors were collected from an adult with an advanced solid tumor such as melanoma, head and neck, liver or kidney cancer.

The CDR3 sequence is CASTGLFNQPQHF. In DNA form, the CDR3 reads TGTGCCAGTACGGGACTGTTCAATCAGCCCCAGCATTTT. V gene TRBV19 combines with J gene TRBJ1-5; a possible D gene is TRBD1 (5 bases). The CDR3 length is 13 residues. The V and J ends lost 7 bases and 3 bases respectively, with 10 bases between them. Germline V gene sequence: CDR1 LNHDA, CDR2 SQIVND (reference sequence).

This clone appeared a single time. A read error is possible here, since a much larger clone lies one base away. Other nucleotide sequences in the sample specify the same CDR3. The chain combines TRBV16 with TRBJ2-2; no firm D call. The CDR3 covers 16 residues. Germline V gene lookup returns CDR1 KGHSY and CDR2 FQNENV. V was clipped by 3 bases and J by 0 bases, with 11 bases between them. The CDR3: CASSQFRASNTGELFF. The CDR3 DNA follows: TGTGCCAGCAGCCAGTTCCGAGCTTCGAACACCGGGGAGCTGTTTTTT.

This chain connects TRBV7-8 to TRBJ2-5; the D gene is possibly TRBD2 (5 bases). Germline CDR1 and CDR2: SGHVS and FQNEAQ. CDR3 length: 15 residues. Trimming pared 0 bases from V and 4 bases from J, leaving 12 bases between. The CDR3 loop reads CASSLAGSVRETQYF. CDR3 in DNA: TGTGCCAGCAGCTTAGCGGGGAGCGTTAGAGAGACCCAGTACTTC.

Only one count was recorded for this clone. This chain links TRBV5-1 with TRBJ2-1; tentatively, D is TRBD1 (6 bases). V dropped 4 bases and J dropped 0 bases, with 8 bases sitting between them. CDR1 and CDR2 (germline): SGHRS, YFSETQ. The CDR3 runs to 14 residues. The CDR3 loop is CASSEQGSYNEQFF. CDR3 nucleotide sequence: TGCGCCAGCAGCGAACAGGGCTCCTACAATGAGCAGTTCTTC.

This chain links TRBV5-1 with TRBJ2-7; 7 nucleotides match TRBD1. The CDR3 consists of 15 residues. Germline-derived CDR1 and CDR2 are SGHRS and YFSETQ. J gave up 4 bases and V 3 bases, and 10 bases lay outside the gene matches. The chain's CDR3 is CASSSDRDRFYEQYF. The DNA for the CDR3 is TGCGCCAGCAGCTCGGACCGGGACAGATTTTACGAGCAGTACTTC.

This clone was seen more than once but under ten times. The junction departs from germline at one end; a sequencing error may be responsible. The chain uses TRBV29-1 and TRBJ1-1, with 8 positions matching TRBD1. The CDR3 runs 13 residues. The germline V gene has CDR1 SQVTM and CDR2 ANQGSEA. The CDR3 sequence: CSGRQGTNSEAFF. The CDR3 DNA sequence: TGCAGCGGCCGACAGGGGACGAACTCTGAAGCTTTCTTT.

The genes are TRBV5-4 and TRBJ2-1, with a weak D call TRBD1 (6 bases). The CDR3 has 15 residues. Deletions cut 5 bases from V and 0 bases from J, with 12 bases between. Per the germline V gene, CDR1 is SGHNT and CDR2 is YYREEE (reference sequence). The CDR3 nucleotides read TGTGCCAGCAGGTACAGGGCCAGCTCCTACAATGAGCAGTTCTTC. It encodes CASRYRASSYNEQFF.

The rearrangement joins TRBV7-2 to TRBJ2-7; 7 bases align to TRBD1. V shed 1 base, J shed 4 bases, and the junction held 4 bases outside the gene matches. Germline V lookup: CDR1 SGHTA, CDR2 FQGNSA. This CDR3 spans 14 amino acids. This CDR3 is CASSLGTGKYEQYF. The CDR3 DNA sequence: TGTGCCAGCAGCTTAGGGACAGGTAAATACGAGCAGTACTTC.

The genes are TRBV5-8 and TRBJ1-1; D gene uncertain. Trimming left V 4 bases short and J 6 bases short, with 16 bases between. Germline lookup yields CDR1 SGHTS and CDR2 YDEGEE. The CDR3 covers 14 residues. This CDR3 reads CASSLVGLSSEAFF. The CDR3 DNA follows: TGTGCCAGCAGCCTGGTTGGGTTATCCTCTGAAGCTTTCTTT. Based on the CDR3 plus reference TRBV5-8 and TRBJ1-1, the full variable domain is EAGVTQSPTHLIKTRGQQATLRCSPISGHTSVYWYQQALGLGLQFLLWYDEGEERNRGNFPPRFSGRQFPNYSSELNVNALELEDSALYLCASSLVGLSSEAFFGQGTRLTVV.

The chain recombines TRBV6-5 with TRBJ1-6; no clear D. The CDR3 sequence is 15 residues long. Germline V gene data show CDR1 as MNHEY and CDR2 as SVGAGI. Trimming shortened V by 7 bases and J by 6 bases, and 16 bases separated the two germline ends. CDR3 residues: CASKGSPAGNSPLHF. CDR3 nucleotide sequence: TGTGCCAGCAAGGGCAGCCCGGCCGGTAATTCACCCCTCCACTTT.